This TCR beta chain was identified in a study of blood T cells in healthy people across ages. Broader study findings: In the absence of known donor CMV status, changes in expanded clonotypes were possibly confounded. Long-lived and aged donors differed, with more naive CD4+ cells and higher diversity in the long-lived.

PCR was performed a second time for about 7 to 12 cycles using a sample-barcoded 5' primer and a J-beta primer mix. The study obtained at least 3 million CDR3-containing paired-end reads from every sample. TCRdb used MiXCR to reprocess the 5' RACE reads, holding one entry per CDR3 protein. The sample yields 450,000 to 650,000 distinct CDR3 sequences, about 24% seen once. About this clonotype: The antigen is undetermined.

The CDR3 is made up of 14 amino acids. V was shortened by 7 bases and J by 4 bases, with 16 bases between the two germline ends. CDR1 is MNHNY, CDR2 SVGAGI, per germline (reference sequence). This sample was shared with a second study, whose subject was T cells of mothers and their children. That source reports: The donors comprised about 6 children and their three healthy Caucasian mothers.

The chain has TRBV6-6 and TRBJ1-1; D is unresolved. The specimen was blood. The origin of this receptor is a boy aged 5-17 years in good health. DNA of the CDR3: TGTGCCAGCATTCCGGCAGCTTTGGGCACTGAAGCTTTCTTT. Translation: CASIPAALGTEAFF.